This T cell receptor beta chain emerged from a study of blood T cell repertoires in COVID-19. Turning to the study itself: Sample material is recorded as cDNA or gDNA derived from T cells, B-cell-depleted T cells, or PBMCs.

By share of the sample, this clone is medium-sized. Only in-frame clones appear in the TCRdb table, and some are missing; sequencing was by immunoSEQ multiplex PCR. The data show fewer than 110,000 clones, roughly nine tenths seen once. The CDR3 covers 16 residues. Germline CDR1 and CDR2: LNHDA and SQIVND (reference sequence). V was pared by 4 bases and J by 6 bases, with 12 bases of the junction left unmatched. V and J are TRBV19 and TRBJ2-1; 7 nucleotides agree with TRBD1. This sequence originates from a woman aged 55-75 years with acute or convalescent COVID-19. Material: peripheral blood. CDR3 sequence (DNA): TGTGCCAGTAGTAGCCGGGACAGCCCCCAGGTCAATGAGCAGTTCTTC. Translating gives CASSSRDSPQVNEQFF.